This T cell receptor beta chain came from a study of T cell responses to AZD1222 COVID-19 vaccine. For the study at large: Second-dose intervals of approximately 4 or approximately 12 weeks were pooled.

The table came from immunoSEQ multiplex PCR; TCRdb's copy has only in-frame clones and leaves some out. The sample contains about 130,000 clones, nearly 95% of which appear only once. Study-level findings and limits: A reported finding is that nearly half of spike-specific TCRs target unmutated variant regions. Donors were largely white British and mainly female; clonal diversity was possibly underestimated. Regions 160-218 and 743-854 held dominance among vaccine-associated CD4 TCRs, which spanned spike.

The germline V gene has CDR1 SGDLS and CDR2 YYNGEE. V was shortened by 3 bases and J by 4 bases, with 14 bases between the two germline ends. The CDR3 contains 14 residues. On this clone: As yet, its antigen is unknown.

The clonotype comes from an adult in good health. This rearrangement joins TRBV9 to TRBJ2-7, with D tentatively TRBD2 (6 bases). This sample comprised peripheral blood, obtained on day 0 of AZD1222 vaccination. CDR3 nucleotides: TGTGCCAGCAGCGCGGACGGGGGATTTTACGAGCAGTACTTC. It yields the protein CASSADGGFYEQYF.